The 26 T cell receptor beta chains in this list originate from one sample, sequenced in a study of blood T cell repertoires in COVID-19 (dated by TCRdb to about 2020). The library was obtained by the immunoSEQ multiplex PCR assay. As stored in TCRdb, this immuneACCESS dataset retains in-frame rearrangements with V and J assigned. A fraction of the clones does not appear; measured against another copy, unresolved V genes explain less than half of the discrepancy, and the remainder lacks a known reason. Counted in this sample were around 240,000 clones; around 88% of them appeared once. Roughly 1.9% of the sample belongs to the ten largest clones. The material sequenced was PBMCs or T cells enriched from blood (not recorded which). These receptors all stem from a woman in her forties or fifties who had recovered from COVID-19.

The chain links TRBV7-2 to TRBJ2-3, with TRBD2 identical over 9 bases. Germline values: CDR1 SGHTA, CDR2 FQGNSA. The CDR3 loop spans 14 amino acids. J lost 2 bases, V lost 4 bases, and 1 base had no gene match. The CDR3 sequence: CASSSSGNTDTQYF. As DNA, the CDR3 is TGTGCCAGCAGCTCTAGCGGGAACACAGATACGCAGTATTTT. Combining the CDR3 with reference TRBV7-2 and TRBJ2-3 gives the whole variable domain GAGVSQSPSNKVTEKGKDVELRCDPISGHTALYWYRQSLGQGLEFLIYFQGNSAPDKSGLPSDRFSAERTGGSVSTLTIQRTQQEDSAVYLCASSSSGNTDTQYFGPGTRLTVL.

The chain is built from TRBV7-9 and TRBJ2-5; 7 nucleotides match TRBD1. V lost 1 base and J lost 2; bases outside the gene matches: 7. Looked up from germline, CDR1 is SEHNR and CDR2 is FQNEAQ (reference sequence). The CDR3 runs 16 residues. Here the CDR3 reads CASSLGFTGAQETQYF. Here the CDR3 DNA reads TGTGCCAGCAGCTTAGGCTTCACAGGGGCGCAAGAGACCCAGTACTTC.

There are many counts of this clone. This chain uses TRBV27 with TRBJ2-1; D might be TRBD1 (6 bases). CDR1 is MNHEY, CDR2 SMNVEV, per germline (reference sequence). The CDR3 has 12 residues. V lost 4 bases to trimming and J lost 9 bases, with 10 bases between them. The CDR3 sequence is CASSSDSAEQFF. CDR3 bases: TGTGCCAGCAGTTCGGACAGTGCTGAGCAGTTCTTC.

The chain couples TRBV13 to TRBJ2-1; D might be TRBD2 (5 bases). Germline-derived CDR1 and CDR2 are PRHDT and FYEKMQ (reference sequence). V was pared by 4 bases and J by 7 bases, with 14 bases between. This CDR3 spans 14 amino acids. The CDR3 coding sequence is TGTGCCAGCAGCTCTGCCACTAGAAATAATGAGCAGTTCTTC. It specifies CASSSATRNNEQFF.

V usage is TRBV4-3 and J usage is TRBJ1-4, with a weak D call TRBD1 (5 bases). From germline, CDR1 is LGHNA and CDR2 YSLEER. The V gene lost 0 bases and the J gene lost 1 base, with 6 bases spanning the gap. This CDR3 comprises 15 residues. DNA of the CDR3: TGCGCCAGCAGCCAAGAGGGGGGAACTAATGAAAAACTGTTTTTT. Encoded protein: CASSQEGGTNEKLFF.

This sequence joins TRBV27 and TRBJ2-3; 7 positions agree with TRBD2. The CDR3 has 15 amino acids. CDR1 MNHEY and CDR2 SMNVEV come from the germline V gene (reference sequence). With 1 base clipped from V and 5 bases from J, the junction kept 6 bases outside the gene matches. The CDR3 sequence: CASSLYAGVKDTQYF. The CDR3 DNA reads as TGTGCCAGCAGTTTATATGCGGGAGTAAAAGATACGCAGTATTTT.

The chain has TRBV6-5 and TRBJ2-1; no clear D. The CDR3 length is 14 residues. Germline V gene sequence: CDR1 MNHEY, CDR2 SVGAGI. Trimming pared 2 bases from V and 1 base from J, leaving 6 bases between. CDR3 in amino acids: CASSYLGSYNEQFF. The CDR3 nucleotides are TGTGCCAGCAGTTACCTAGGTTCCTACAATGAGCAGTTCTTC.

This sequence joins TRBV6-2 or TRBV6-3 and TRBJ1-1; D is uncertain. Trimming stripped 3 bases from V and 0 bases from J, with 5 bases between. The CDR3 has 13 amino acids. Per germline, CDR1 MNHEY and CDR2 SVGEGT. This chain's CDR3 is CASSYWLNTEAFF. The CDR3 DNA reads TGTGCCAGCAGTTATTGGCTGAACACTGAAGCTTTCTTT.

Written as DNA, the CDR3 is TGTGCCAGCAGCAACGCACTAGCGGGAGGGGTCCGTGAGCAGTTCTTC. The encoded protein is CASSNALAGGVREQFF. The chain joins TRBV28 to TRBJ2-1; 13 positions match TRBD2. Trimming cost V 6 bases and J 9 bases; bases outside gene matches: 11. Germline loops: CDR1 MDHEN, CDR2 SYDVKM. The CDR3 spans 16 residues.

This clone has a single count. The chain carries TRBV2 and TRBJ1-2; 12 nucleotides line up with TRBD1. Germline trimming cut 5 bases from V and 7 bases from J; bases unmatched to any gene: 14. The CDR3 sequence is 17 residues long. Germline lookup yields CDR1 SNHLY and CDR2 FYNNEI. This CDR3 reads CASSTNPWGQGAIGYTF. The CDR3 DNA sequence: TGTGCCAGCAGTACAAACCCTTGGGGACAGGGGGCGATTGGCTACACCTTC. Drawing the rest from reference TRBV2 and TRBJ1-2, the complete variable domain is EPEVTQTPSHQVTQMGQEVILRCVPISNHLYFYWYRQILGQKVEFLVSFYNNEISEKSEIFDDQFSVERPDGSNFTLKIRSTKLEDSAMYFCASSTNPWGQGAIGYTFGSGTRLTVV.

This clone has only one observation. The chain recombines TRBV18 with TRBJ1-5; D is unresolved. The germline CDR1 and CDR2 sequences are KGHSH and LQKENI. V gave up 6 bases and J gave up 2 bases, with 14 bases separating them. CDR3 length equals 15 residues. CDR3 protein: CASSPDRGRNQPQHF. Written as DNA, the CDR3 is TGTGCCAGCTCCCCCGACCGAGGGCGCAATCAGCCCCAGCATTTT.

The genes are TRBV30 and TRBJ1-6; possibly TRBD1 for D (5 bases). Germline V gene sequence: CDR1 GTSNPN, CDR2 SVGIG (reference sequence). The CDR3 totals 17 residues. V lost 8 bases, J lost 4 bases, and 24 bases lay in between. The DNA for the CDR3 is TGTGCCGGCTCGGGGGACCGCCGAAGGGTTTATAATTCACCCCTCCACTTT. Its protein is CAGSGDRRRVYNSPLHF.

In DNA, the CDR3 is TGTGCCAGCAGTTTCCCCGGGACAGGCCATCGGGGAGCTTTCTTT. Translated: CASSFPGTGHRGAFF. The V call is TRBV28, the J call TRBJ1-1; 8 nucleotides align to TRBD1. The germline gives CDR1 MDHEN, CDR2 SYDVKM. There are 15 residues in the CDR3. V lost 3 bases and J lost 10; bases outside the gene matches: 13.

This sequence joins TRBV6-2 or TRBV6-3 and TRBJ2-5; D remains ambiguous. Trimming stripped 2 bases from V and 7 bases from J, with 11 bases between. Germline CDR1 MNHEY, CDR2 SVGEGT. This CDR3 is built from 13 residues. Here the CDR3 reads CASSYPPRVTQYF. Written as DNA, the CDR3 is TGTGCCAGCAGTTACCCCCCCCGGGTGACCCAGTACTTC.

This sequence joins TRBV7-2 and TRBJ2-1; 9 positions match TRBD1. Germline-derived CDR1 and CDR2 are SGHTA and FQGNSA. Unmatched junction bases numbered 4, after V lost 1 base and J lost 6 bases. This CDR3 has 15 residues. The CDR3 sequence is CASSLGGTGTNEQFF. In nucleotides, the CDR3 is TGTGCCAGCAGCTTAGGTGGGACAGGGACCAATGAGCAGTTCTTC.

The sample holds a few counts of this clone. The V call is TRBV20-1, the J call TRBJ2-7; D call uncertain. Germline assignment: CDR1 DFQATT and CDR2 SNEGSKA (reference sequence). This CDR3 comprises 12 residues. The V end was cut by 3 bases, the J end by 1 base, with 7 bases between. CDR3 region: CSASQMSYEQYF. The CDR3 DNA reads TGCAGTGCTAGTCAGATGTCCTACGAGCAGTACTTC.

The chain employs TRBV4-2 and TRBJ2-3, with 11 bases that match TRBD1. The CDR3 consists of 15 residues. J was trimmed by 4 bases and V by 4 bases; bases with no gene match: 4. Per the germline V gene, CDR1 is LGHNA and CDR2 is YNFKEQ. The CDR3 spells CASSRGQGASDTQYF. The CDR3 nucleotides are TGTGCCAGCAGCCGAGGACAGGGGGCCTCAGATACGCAGTATTTT.

J is TRBJ1-1 and V is TRBV6-2 or TRBV6-3; TRBD1 aligns across 11 bases. The CDR3 length is 14 residues. Germline V gene sequence: CDR1 MNHEY, CDR2 SVGEGT. Trimming cost V 6 bases and J 9 bases; bases outside gene matches: 9. CDR3 nucleotide sequence: TGTGCCAGCAGCTTTGGACAGGGGGCAGTTCAAGCTTTCTTT. Translation: CASSFGQGAVQAFF.

This chain links TRBV5-8 with TRBJ1-4; the D is unclear. This CDR3 is 12 amino acids long. The V end was cut by 4 bases, the J end by 6 bases, with 7 bases between. Germline CDR1 SGHTS, CDR2 YDEGEE. CDR3 sequence reads: CASSQMDEKLFF. In nucleotides, the CDR3 is TGTGCCAGCAGCCAGATGGATGAAAAACTGTTTTTT.

There are a few counts of this clone. This chain uses TRBV19 with TRBJ2-6; 8 nucleotides agree with TRBD2. The CDR3 loop spans 20 amino acids. The ends lost 3 bases at V and 0 bases at J; junction bases unmatched: 13. Germline CDR1 reads LNHDA; CDR2 reads SQIVND (reference sequence). CDR3 residues: CASSIGMAGGLISGANVLTF. Written as DNA, the CDR3 is TGTGCCAGTAGTATCGGGATGGCGGGAGGCCTTATCTCTGGGGCCAACGTCCTGACTTTC.

The J gene is TRBJ2-7, the V gene TRBV7-9; 8 positions match TRBD2. The CDR3 is 17 amino acids. Germline trimming cut 8 bases from V and 5 bases from J; bases unmatched to any gene: 20. CDR1 is SEHNR and CDR2 is FQNEAQ in the germline V gene (reference sequence). The CDR3 DNA sequence: TGTGCCAGCCAGATTTCTGGAAGGACAGCGGGGGCCCACGAGCAGTACTTC. This encodes CASQISGRTAGAHEQYF.

V and J are TRBV19 and TRBJ2-7, with 7 bases identical to TRBD1. The trim removed 6 bases at V and 2 bases at J, leaving 10 bases unmatched. Looked up from germline, CDR1 is LNHDA and CDR2 is SQIVND (reference sequence). There are 15 residues in the CDR3. CDR3 coding DNA: TGTGCCAGTAGCCATTTCCAGGGGGACACCTACGAGCAGTACTTC. It specifies CASSHFQGDTYEQYF.

V gene TRBV30 combines with J gene TRBJ1-1; TRBD1 matches at 7 bases. Germline V gives CDR1 GTSNPN, CDR2 SVGIG (reference sequence). This CDR3 region has 13 residues. J lost 0 bases, V lost 3 bases, and 1 base had no gene match. The CDR3 loop is CAWRTGLNTEAFF. The CDR3 DNA is TGTGCCTGGAGGACAGGGCTGAACACTGAAGCTTTCTTT.

The rearrangement joins TRBV2 to TRBJ2-1; 16 bases agree with TRBD2. V was pared by 6 bases and J by 4 bases, with 0 bases of the junction left unmatched. Per germline, CDR1 SNHLY and CDR2 FYNNEI. The CDR3 contains 15 residues. CDR3: CASRGLAGGYNEQFF. CDR3 DNA: TGTGCCAGCAGGGGACTAGCGGGAGGGTACAATGAGCAGTTCTTC.

The rearrangement joins TRBV7-6 to TRBJ1-1; D remains unclear. Trimming pared 5 bases from V and 1 base from J, leaving 14 bases between. From germline, CDR1 is SGHVS and CDR2 FNYEAQ. CDR3 length: 15 amino acids. The CDR3 sequence: CASSPTLTANTEAFF. DNA of the CDR3: TGTGCCAGCAGCCCCACTTTAACAGCGAACACTGAAGCTTTCTTT.

This chain joins TRBV3-1 (or the pseudogene TRBV3-2) and TRBJ2-7; no definite D call. CDR3 size: 15 residues. Trimming took 0 bases from V and 0 from J, leaving 9 bases between them. In germline, CDR1 is LGHDT, CDR2 YNNKEL (reference sequence). CDR3 nucleotides: TGTGCCAGCAGCCAAGACCCTAGAACCTCCTACGAGCAGTACTTC. Translating it yields CASSQDPRTSYEQYF.